This T cell receptor (beta chain) is from a study of spatial heterogeneity in lung cancer. Stated time point: sample taken at primary tumor resection. Whole RNA from tumor, nontumor lung or frozen PBMC was sequenced unsorted. This clonotype was picked up many times. From the 5' RACE reads, TCRdb called clonotypes with MiXCR, one entry per CDR3 protein. The profile covers 35,000 to 55,000 distinct CDR3 sequences, with roughly an eighth appearing a single time and 55% to 70% taken by the ten largest. The V gene lost 10 bases and the J gene lost 2 bases, with 15 bases spanning the gap. The CDR3 extends over 13 amino acids. In germline, CDR1 is SGHVS, CDR2 FNYEAQ.

J is TRBJ2-7 and V is TRBV7-6; D is perhaps TRBD2 (5 bases). This material consisted of PBMCs, taken at surgery. The sequence was obtained from a male donor with early-stage non-small cell lung cancer. CDR3 loop: CATGDPPTYEQYF. CDR3 nucleotides: TGTGCCACCGGGGATCCTCCAACCTACGAGCAGTACTTC.